The rows below give T cell receptor beta chains drawn from one sample of a study of neurological immune-mediated disorders. TCRdb reprocessed the 5' RACE reads with MiXCR, giving one entry per CDR3 protein. Of 18,000 or so distinct CDR3 sequences in the sample, about 10% are singletons; the top ten hold about 32%. Material: CD8+ T cells from blood. These receptors originate from a woman in her forties or fifties in good health. Each CDR3 is given with its conserved first and last residue. Fields, in order: CDR3 length, D gene, V gene, clone size, J gene, CDR3 protein, CDR3 DNA. D genes are given only for firm matches. The size of a clone is reported for some rows only, either as once, few or many, or as a class for expanded clones.

12	-	TRBV10-2	many	TRBJ2-7	CASKHTGDGEYF	TGCGCCAGCAAGCATACAGGTGACGGGGAGTACTTC
13	-	TRBV6-2/TRBV6-3	many	TRBJ2-5	CASSRGLQETQYF	TGTGCCAGCAGTCGGGGACTTCAAGAGACCCAGTACTTC
15	TRBD2	TRBV9	-	TRBJ2-1	CASSVSGIAYNEQFF	TGTGCCAGCAGCGTTAGCGGGATTGCCTACAATGAGCAGTTCTTC
15	-	TRBV25-1	many	TRBJ1-6	CASSEPDGYNSPLHF	TGTGCCAGCAGTGAACCGGACGGGTATAATTCACCCCTCCACTTT
17	TRBD1	TRBV7-9	many	TRBJ1-1	CASSLSRDSLTNTEAFF	TGTGCCAGCAGCTTAAGCCGGGACAGCTTAACGAACACTGAAGCTTTCTTT
12	-	TRBV2	many	TRBJ1-1	CASQVPPTEAFF	TGTGCCAGTCAGGTCCCACCGACAGAAGCTTTCTTT
17	TRBD1	TRBV27	many	TRBJ2-2	CASSPHPDRVGAGELFF	TGTGCCAGCAGTCCTCACCCGGACAGGGTGGGCGCCGGGGAGCTGTTTTTT
16	-	TRBV11-2	many	TRBJ2-2	CASSPYGGSNTGELFF	TGTGCCAGCAGCCCCTACGGGGGCTCGAACACCGGGGAGCTGTTTTTT
15	-	TRBV20-1	many	TRBJ2-1	CSASGAGAGYNEQFF	TGCAGTGCTAGCGGCGCAGGGGCCGGATACAATGAGCAGTTCTTC
18	TRBD1	TRBV14	many	TRBJ2-2	CASSQDLGDRDSTGELFF	TGTGCCAGCAGCCAAGATCTCGGGGACAGGGATTCTACCGGGGAGCTGTTTTTT
15	-	TRBV28	large	TRBJ1-5	CASSLPEGVLQPQHF	TGTGCCAGCAGTCTGCCAGAGGGGGTTCTTCAGCCCCAGCATTTT
13	-	TRBV20-1	many	TRBJ1-1	CSARTRGNTEAFF	TGCAGTGCTAGAACCCGAGGGAACACTGAAGCTTTCTTT
15	-	TRBV12-3/TRBV12-4	many	TRBJ2-3	CASRRGTSSTDTQYF	TGTGCCAGTCGCCGGGGGACCTCTAGCACAGATACGCAGTATTTT
13	-	TRBV10-3	many	TRBJ2-7	CAIKVADSYEQYF	TGTGCCATCAAAGTTGCTGACAGCTACGAGCAGTACTTC
13	-	TRBV6-2/TRBV6-3	many	TRBJ2-1	CASRAVEYNEQFF	TGTGCCAGCAGGGCAGTCGAGTACAATGAGCAGTTCTTC
16	-	TRBV5-1	-	TRBJ2-1	CASSLERLSEGNEQFF	TGCGCCAGCAGCTTGGAACGACTTTCAGAGGGCAATGAGCAGTTCTTC
16	-	TRBV10-3	many	TRBJ2-2	CAISESKDLDTGELFF	TGTGCCATCAGTGAGTCGAAGGACCTAGACACCGGGGAGCTGTTTTTT
15	TRBD2	TRBV6-5	-	TRBJ2-2	CASSAPAGVTGELFF	TGTGCCAGCAGTGCCCCGGCGGGAGTCACCGGGGAGCTGTTTTTT
16	-	TRBV6-6	many	TRBJ2-5	CASRVASGTSEETQYF	TGTGCCAGCAGGGTTGCTTCCGGGACATCGGAAGAGACCCAGTACTTC
13	-	TRBV28	many	TRBJ2-7	CASASVRSYEQYF	TGTGCCAGCGCCTCAGTTAGGTCCTACGAGCAGTACTTC
11	-	TRBV12-3/TRBV12-4	-	TRBJ2-1	CASRRSWEQFF	TGTGCCAGCAGAAGGAGTTGGGAGCAGTTCTTC
21	TRBD1	TRBV28	few	TRBJ2-3	CASRHEKIGTGEYEGTDTQYF	TGTGCCAGCCGCCACGAAAAAATCGGGACAGGGGAGTATGAGGGCACAGATACGCAGTATTTT
18	-	TRBV28	many	TRBJ2-4	CASSSLLRWIQLKNIQYF	TGTGCCAGCAGTTCCCTTCTCCGGTGGATCCAACTCAAAAACATTCAGTACTTC
13	TRBD2	TRBV5-1	few	TRBJ2-7	CASSTGRGYEQYF	TGCGCCAGCAGCACGGGGCGGGGGTACGAGCAGTACTTC
15	TRBD2	TRBV28	many	TRBJ2-7	CASSLGGGLSYEQYF	TGTGCCAGCAGTTTAGGGGGGGGTCTCTCCTACGAGCAGTACTTC
14	TRBD2	TRBV27	-	TRBJ2-7	CASSPAASGRAPHF	TGTGCCAGCAGTCCGGCCGCTAGCGGGAGGGCCCCGCACTTC
14	TRBD2	TRBV11-2	many	TRBJ2-1	CASLLAGVYNEQFF	TGTGCCAGCCTTCTAGCGGGAGTCTACAATGAGCAGTTCTTC
16	TRBD1	TRBV6-2/TRBV6-3	many	TRBJ1-1	CASSYNDRVLYTEAFF	TGTGCCAGCAGTTACAATGACAGGGTCTTGTACACTGAAGCTTTCTTT
17	-	TRBV4-1	-	TRBJ1-2	CASSQQSGQAEGYGYTF	TGCGCCAGCAGCCAACAAAGTGGGCAGGCCGAGGGGTATGGCTACACCTTC
14	-	TRBV27	many	TRBJ2-1	CASSASVNYNEQFF	TGTGCCAGCTCGGCGAGCGTAAACTACAATGAGCAGTTCTTC
13	TRBD1	TRBV7-9	many	TRBJ1-1	CASSGTETTEAFF	TGTGCCAGCAGTGGGACAGAGACCACTGAAGCTTTCTTT
17	TRBD2	TRBV27	medium-sized	TRBJ2-6	CASSQTSGSTGANVLTF	TGTGCCAGCAGTCAAACTAGCGGGAGTACTGGGGCCAACGTCCTGACTTTC
15	-	TRBV9	many	TRBJ2-1	CASSASGIAVNEQFF	TGTGCCAGCAGCGCCTCCGGGATAGCGGTCAATGAGCAGTTCTTC
13	-	TRBV14	many	TRBJ1-1	CASRQGGTTEAFF	TGTGCCAGCAGACAGGGAGGGACAACTGAAGCTTTCTTT
15	TRBD1	TRBV12-3/TRBV12-4	-	TRBJ1-1	CASSLGGYTNTEAFF	TGTGCCAGCAGTCTAGGGGGCTACACGAACACTGAAGCTTTCTTT
14	TRBD1	TRBV9	many	TRBJ1-1	CASSTTQGAPEAFF	TGTGCCAGCAGCACGACTCAGGGGGCCCCTGAAGCTTTCTTT
14	-	TRBV6-6	many	TRBJ2-1	CASRGAGRSNEQFF	TGTGCCAGCAGGGGCGCGGGACGAAGCAATGAGCAGTTCTTC
18	TRBD1	TRBV15	many	TRBJ2-6	CATSGETGAPSGANVLTF	TGTGCCACCAGCGGGGAGACAGGGGCGCCCTCTGGGGCCAACGTCCTGACTTTC
15	TRBD2	TRBV11-2	many	TRBJ2-7	CASSYGLAESYEQYF	TGTGCCAGCAGCTACGGACTAGCGGAGTCCTACGAGCAGTACTTC
12	-	TRBV12-3/TRBV12-4	many	TRBJ2-7	CASSLAGNEQYF	TGTGCCAGCAGTTTGGCGGGGAACGAGCAGTACTTC
14	-	TRBV5-1	many	TRBJ1-1	CASSLGRHHTEAFF	TGCGCCAGCAGCTTGGGTCGGCACCACACTGAAGCTTTCTTT
15	-	TRBV7-8	many	TRBJ2-2	CASSLILADPGELFF	TGTGCCAGCAGCTTAATTTTGGCAGACCCCGGGGAGCTGTTTTTT
12	-	TRBV7-9	many	TRBJ2-7	CASSLAVYEQYF	TGTGCCAGCAGCCTCGCAGTCTACGAGCAGTACTTC
14	-	TRBV20-1	many	TRBJ2-7	CSARYTENSYEQYF	TGCAGTGCTAGATACACAGAAAACTCCTACGAGCAGTACTTC
13	-	TRBV11-2	many	TRBJ1-4	CASSLSGVEKLFF	TGTGCCAGCAGCCTTAGCGGGGTTGAAAAACTGTTTTTT
13	TRBD1	TRBV20-1	many	TRBJ2-2	CSAVTGGTGELFF	TGCAGTGCAGTTACAGGGGGAACCGGGGAGCTGTTTTTT
15	TRBD1	TRBV5-1	many	TRBJ1-4	CASSSLTGVGEKLFF	TGCGCCAGCAGCTCCTTGACAGGGGTCGGTGAAAAACTGTTTTTT
15	TRBD2	TRBV9	many	TRBJ2-1	CASSTGTSGWNEQFF	TGTGCCAGCAGCACCGGGACTAGCGGGTGGAATGAGCAGTTCTTC
14	TRBD2	TRBV27	many	TRBJ2-2	CASSPLGGGGELFF	TGTGCCAGCAGCCCGTTGGGGGGGGGCGGGGAGCTGTTTTTT
14	TRBD2	TRBV28	-	TRBJ2-1	CASSPLAGSNEQFF	TGTGCCAGCAGTCCGCTAGCGGGAAGCAATGAGCAGTTCTTC
11	-	TRBV20-1	many	TRBJ2-3	CSAPLKDTQYF	TGCAGTGCGCCTTTGAAAGATACGCAGTATTTT
13	TRBD1	TRBV2	-	TRBJ2-7	CDSRTRDSYEQYF	TGTGACAGCAGAACCCGGGACAGCTACGAGCAGTACTTC
17	-	TRBV14	many	TRBJ2-3	CASSQDKSTEGTDTQYF	TGTGCCAGCAGCCAAGATAAGTCGACAGAGGGCACAGATACGCAGTATTTT
13	-	TRBV27	many	TRBJ1-1	CASSLKGYTEAFF	TGTGCCAGCAGTTTAAAAGGGTACACTGAAGCTTTCTTT